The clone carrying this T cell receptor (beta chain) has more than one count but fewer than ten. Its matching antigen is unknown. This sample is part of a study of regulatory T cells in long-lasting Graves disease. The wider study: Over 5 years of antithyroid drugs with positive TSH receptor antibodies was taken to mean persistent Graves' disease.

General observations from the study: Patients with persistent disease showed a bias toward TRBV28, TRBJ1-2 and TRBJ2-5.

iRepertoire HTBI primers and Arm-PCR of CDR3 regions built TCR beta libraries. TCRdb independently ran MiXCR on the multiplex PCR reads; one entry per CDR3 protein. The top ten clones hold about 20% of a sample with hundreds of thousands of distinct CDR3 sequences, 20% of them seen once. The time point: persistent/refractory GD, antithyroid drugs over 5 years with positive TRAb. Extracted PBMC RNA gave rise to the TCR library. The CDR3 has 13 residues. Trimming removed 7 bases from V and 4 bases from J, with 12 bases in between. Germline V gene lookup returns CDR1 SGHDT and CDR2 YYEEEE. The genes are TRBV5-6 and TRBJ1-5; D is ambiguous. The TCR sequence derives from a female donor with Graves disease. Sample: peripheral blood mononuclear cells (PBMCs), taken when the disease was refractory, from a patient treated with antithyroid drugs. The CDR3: CASSKKGNQPQHF. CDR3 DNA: TGTGCCAGCTCCAAAAAAGGTAATCAGCCCCAGCATTTT.